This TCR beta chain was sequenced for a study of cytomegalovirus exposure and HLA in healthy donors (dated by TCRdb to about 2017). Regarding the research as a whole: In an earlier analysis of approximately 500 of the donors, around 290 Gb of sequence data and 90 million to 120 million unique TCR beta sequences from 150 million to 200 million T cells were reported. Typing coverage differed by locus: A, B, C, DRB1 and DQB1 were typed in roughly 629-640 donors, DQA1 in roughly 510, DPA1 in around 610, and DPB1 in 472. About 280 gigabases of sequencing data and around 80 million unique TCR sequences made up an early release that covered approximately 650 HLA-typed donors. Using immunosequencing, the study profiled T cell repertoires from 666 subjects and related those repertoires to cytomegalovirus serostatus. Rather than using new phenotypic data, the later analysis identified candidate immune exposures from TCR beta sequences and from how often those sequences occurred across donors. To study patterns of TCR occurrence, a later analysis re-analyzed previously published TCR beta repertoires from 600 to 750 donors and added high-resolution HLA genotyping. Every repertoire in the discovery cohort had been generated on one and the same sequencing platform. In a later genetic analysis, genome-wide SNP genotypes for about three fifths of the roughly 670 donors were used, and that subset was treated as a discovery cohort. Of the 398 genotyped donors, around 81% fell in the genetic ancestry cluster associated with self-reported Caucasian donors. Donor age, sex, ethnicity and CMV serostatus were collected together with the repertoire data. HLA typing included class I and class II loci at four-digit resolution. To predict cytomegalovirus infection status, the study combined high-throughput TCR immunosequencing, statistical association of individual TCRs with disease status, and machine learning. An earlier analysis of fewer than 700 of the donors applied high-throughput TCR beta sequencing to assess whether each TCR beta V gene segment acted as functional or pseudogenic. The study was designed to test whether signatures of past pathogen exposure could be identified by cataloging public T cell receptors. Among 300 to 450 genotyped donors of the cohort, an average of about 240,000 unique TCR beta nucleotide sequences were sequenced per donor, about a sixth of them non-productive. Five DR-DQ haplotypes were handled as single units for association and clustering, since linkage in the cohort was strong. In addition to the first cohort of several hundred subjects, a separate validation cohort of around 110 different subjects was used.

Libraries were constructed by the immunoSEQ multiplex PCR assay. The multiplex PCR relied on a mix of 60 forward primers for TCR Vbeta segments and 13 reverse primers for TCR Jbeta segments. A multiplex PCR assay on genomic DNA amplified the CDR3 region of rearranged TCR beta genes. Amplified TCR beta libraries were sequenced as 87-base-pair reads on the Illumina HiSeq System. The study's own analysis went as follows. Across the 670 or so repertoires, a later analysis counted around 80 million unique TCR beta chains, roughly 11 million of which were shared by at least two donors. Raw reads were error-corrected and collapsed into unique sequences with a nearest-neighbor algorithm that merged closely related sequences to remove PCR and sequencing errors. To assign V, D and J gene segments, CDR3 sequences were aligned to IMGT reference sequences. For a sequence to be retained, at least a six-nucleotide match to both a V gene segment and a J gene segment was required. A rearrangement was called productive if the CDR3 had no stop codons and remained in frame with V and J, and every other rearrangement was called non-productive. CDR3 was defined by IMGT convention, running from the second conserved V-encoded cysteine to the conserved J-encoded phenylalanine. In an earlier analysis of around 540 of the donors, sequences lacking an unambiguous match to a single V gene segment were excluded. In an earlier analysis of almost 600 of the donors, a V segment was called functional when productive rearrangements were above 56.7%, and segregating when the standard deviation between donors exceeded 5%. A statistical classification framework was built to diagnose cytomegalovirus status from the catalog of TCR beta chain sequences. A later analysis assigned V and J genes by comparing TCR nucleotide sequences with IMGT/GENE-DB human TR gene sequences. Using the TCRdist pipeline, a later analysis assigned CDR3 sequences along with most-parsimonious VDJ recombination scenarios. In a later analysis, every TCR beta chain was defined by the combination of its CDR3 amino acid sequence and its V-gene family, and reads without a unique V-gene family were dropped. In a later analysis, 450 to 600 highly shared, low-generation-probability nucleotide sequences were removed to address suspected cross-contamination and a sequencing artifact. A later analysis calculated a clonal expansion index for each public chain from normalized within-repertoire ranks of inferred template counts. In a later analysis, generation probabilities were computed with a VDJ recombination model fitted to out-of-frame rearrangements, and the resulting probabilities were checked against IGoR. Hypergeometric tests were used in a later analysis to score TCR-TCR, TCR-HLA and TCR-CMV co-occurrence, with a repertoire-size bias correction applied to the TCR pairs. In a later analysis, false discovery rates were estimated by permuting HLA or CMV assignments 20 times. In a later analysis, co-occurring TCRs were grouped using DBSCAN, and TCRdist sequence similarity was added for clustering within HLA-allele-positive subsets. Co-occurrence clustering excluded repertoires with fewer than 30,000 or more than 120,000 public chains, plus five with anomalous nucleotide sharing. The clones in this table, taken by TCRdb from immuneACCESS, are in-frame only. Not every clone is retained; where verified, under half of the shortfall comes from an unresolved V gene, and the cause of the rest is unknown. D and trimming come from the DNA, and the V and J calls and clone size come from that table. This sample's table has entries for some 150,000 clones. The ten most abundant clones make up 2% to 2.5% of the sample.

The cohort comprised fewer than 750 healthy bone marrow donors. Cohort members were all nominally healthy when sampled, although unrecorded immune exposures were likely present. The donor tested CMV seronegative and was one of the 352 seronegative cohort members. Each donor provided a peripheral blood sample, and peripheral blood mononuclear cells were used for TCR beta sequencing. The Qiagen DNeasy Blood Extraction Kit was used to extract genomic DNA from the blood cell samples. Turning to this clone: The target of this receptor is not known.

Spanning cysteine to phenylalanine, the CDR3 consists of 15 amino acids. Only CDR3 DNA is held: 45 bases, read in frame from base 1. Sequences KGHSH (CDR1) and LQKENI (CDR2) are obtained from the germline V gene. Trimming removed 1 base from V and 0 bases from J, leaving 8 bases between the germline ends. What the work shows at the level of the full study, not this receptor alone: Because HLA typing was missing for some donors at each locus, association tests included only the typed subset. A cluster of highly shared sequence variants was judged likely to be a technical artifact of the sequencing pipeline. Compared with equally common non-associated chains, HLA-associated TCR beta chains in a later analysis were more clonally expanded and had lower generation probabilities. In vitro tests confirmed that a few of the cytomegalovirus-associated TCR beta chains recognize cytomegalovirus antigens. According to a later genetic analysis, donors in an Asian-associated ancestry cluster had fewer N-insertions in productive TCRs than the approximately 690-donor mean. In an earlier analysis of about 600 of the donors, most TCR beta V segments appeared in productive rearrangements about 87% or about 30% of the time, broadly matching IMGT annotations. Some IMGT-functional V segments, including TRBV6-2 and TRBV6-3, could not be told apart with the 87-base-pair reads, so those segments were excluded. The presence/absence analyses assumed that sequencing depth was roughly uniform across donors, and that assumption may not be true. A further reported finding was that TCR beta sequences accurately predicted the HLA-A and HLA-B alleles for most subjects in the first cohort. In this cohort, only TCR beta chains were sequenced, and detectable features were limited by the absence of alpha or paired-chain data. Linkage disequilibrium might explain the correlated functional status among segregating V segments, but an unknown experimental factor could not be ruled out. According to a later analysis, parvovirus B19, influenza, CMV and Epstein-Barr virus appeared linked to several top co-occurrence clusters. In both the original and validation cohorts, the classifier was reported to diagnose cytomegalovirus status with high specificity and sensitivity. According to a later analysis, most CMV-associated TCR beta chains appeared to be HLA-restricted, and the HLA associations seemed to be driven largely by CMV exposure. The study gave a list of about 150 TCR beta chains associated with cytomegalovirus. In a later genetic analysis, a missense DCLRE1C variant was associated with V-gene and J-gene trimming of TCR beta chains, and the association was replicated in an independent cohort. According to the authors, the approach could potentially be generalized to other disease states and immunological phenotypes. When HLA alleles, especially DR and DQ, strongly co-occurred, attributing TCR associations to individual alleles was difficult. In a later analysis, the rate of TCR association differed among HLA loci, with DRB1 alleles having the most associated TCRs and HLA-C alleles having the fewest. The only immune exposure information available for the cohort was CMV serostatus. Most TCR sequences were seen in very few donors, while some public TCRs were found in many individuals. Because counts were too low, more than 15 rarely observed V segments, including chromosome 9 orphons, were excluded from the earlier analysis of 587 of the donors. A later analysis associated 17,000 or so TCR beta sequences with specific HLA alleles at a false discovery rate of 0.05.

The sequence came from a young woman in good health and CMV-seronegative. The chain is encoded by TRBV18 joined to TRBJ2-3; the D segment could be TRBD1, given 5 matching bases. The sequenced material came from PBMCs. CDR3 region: CASSPRQGSTDTQYF. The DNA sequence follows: TGTGCCAGCTCACCACGCCAGGGAAGCACAGATACGCAGTATTTT. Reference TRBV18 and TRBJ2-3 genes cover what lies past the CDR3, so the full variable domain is NAGVMQNPRHLVRRRGQEARLRCSPMKGHSHVYWYRQLPEEGLKFMVYLQKENIIDESGMPKERFSAEFPKEGPSILRIQQVVRGDSAAYFCASSPRQGSTDTQYFGPGTRLTVL.